Presented here are 21 T cell receptor beta chains from one specimen sequenced in a study of blood T cell repertoires in COVID-19 (dated by TCRdb to 2019 to 2021). The protocol used for the library was the immunoSEQ multiplex PCR assay. Held by TCRdb, this immuneACCESS table contains in-frame sequences only and omits some clones. Under half of the omission traces to an unresolved V gene where checked; the cause of the rest is unknown. Across this sample there are around 300,000 clones, with approximately 90% seen only once. The top ten constitute 6.3% of the sample. Sequenced input: peripheral blood. The receptors were sampled from a woman aged 50 to 60 with COVID-19, enrolled during active disease.

V is TRBV11-3 and J is TRBJ2-7; 9 bases agree with TRBD2. Losses at the gene ends were 3 bases for V and 1 base for J; bases not matched to a gene: 1. CDR1 is SGHNT and CDR2 is YENEEA in the germline V gene. The CDR3 loop spans 14 amino acids. The CDR3 DNA reads as TGTGCCAGCAGCTTTAGCGGGGGATCCTACGAGCAGTACTTC. Encoded protein: CASSFSGGSYEQYF. Based on the CDR3 plus reference TRBV11-3 and TRBJ2-7, the full variable domain is EAGVVQSPRYKIIEKKQPVAFWCNPISGHNTLYWYLQNLGQGPELLIRYENEEAVDDSQLPKDRFSAERLKGVDSTLKIQPAELGDSAVYLCASSFSGGSYEQYFGPGTRLTVT.

J is TRBJ2-2 and V is TRBV4-2, with TRBD2 matching over 7 bases. There are 17 residues in the CDR3. J gave up 7 bases and V 4 bases, and 15 bases lay outside the gene matches. Germline V lookup: CDR1 LGHNA, CDR2 YNFKEQ. Here the CDR3 DNA reads TGTGCCAGCAGCCTAAGAGCCGGCGGGAGCGAAAACGGGGAGCTGTTTTTT. Translating it yields CASSLRAGGSENGELFF.

This clone has only a few counts. The chain links TRBV7-2 to TRBJ2-7; 12 bases agree with TRBD2. Trimming removed 1 base from V and 4 bases from J; junction bases left unmatched: 5. The germline V gene has CDR1 SGHTA and CDR2 FQGNSA. The CDR3 length is 16 residues. The CDR3, as DNA: TGTGCCAGCAGCTTAGGGGGGACTAGCGGGTCTTACGAGCAGTACTTC. Protein product: CASSLGGTSGSYEQYF.

This clone appeared a few times. The V gene is TRBV5-1, the J gene TRBJ2-7; possible D gene TRBD1, 5 bases. CDR3 length equals 13 residues. Trimming removed 4 bases at V and 0 bases at J, with 8 bases between. In germline, CDR1 is SGHRS, CDR2 YFSETQ. This CDR3 reads CASSRQSSYEQYF. The CDR3 DNA sequence: TGCGCCAGCAGCAGACAGAGCTCCTACGAGCAGTACTTC.

V is TRBV30 and J is TRBJ1-3, with TRBD1 matching over 11 bases. CDR1 is GTSNPN and CDR2 is SVGIG in the germline V gene (reference sequence). This CDR3 comprises 15 residues. V lost 3 bases, J lost 4 bases, and 5 bases stayed unmatched. CDR3 bases: TGTGCCTGGAGGAGGGACAGGGGGAGAGGAAACACCATATATTTT. This gives the protein CAWRRDRGRGNTIYF.

The rearrangement uses TRBV4-3 and TRBJ2-2, with 12 bases that match TRBD2. CDR1 and CDR2 (germline): LGHNA, YSLEER. The V and J ends lost 4 bases and 4 bases, in that order; junction bases with no gene match: 10. The CDR3 runs 18 residues. The CDR3 loop is CASSPPIRLAGVTGELFF. The CDR3 nucleotides are TGCGCCAGCAGCCCCCCAATCAGACTAGCGGGAGTCACCGGGGAGCTGTTTTTT.

The chain joins TRBV9 to TRBJ2-3, with 13 bases fitting TRBD2. Looked up from germline, CDR1 is SGDLS and CDR2 is YYNGEE. V lost 4 bases and J lost 2; bases outside the gene matches: 22. The CDR3 is made up of 22 amino acids. CDR3 nucleotide sequence: TGTGCCAGCAGCCTTAATTCCCCCGGGACTAGCGGGAACCCTGGCTCCACAGATACGCAGTATTTT. This sequence encodes CASSLNSPGTSGNPGSTDTQYF.

This chain connects TRBV5-1 to TRBJ2-5; D not resolved. V lost 0 bases and J lost 2, with 11 bases in between. The germline CDR1 and CDR2 sequences are SGHRS and YFSETQ. This CDR3 contains 15 residues. The CDR3 sequence: CASSLARQLQETQYF. The CDR3 nucleotides read TGCGCCAGCAGCTTGGCCCGCCAGTTACAAGAGACCCAGTACTTC.

On this clone: Within the sample, other DNA sequences also encode this same CDR3. The chain recombines TRBV18 with TRBJ1-2; D call uncertain. The CDR3 consists of 14 residues. Trimming shortened V by 0 bases and J by 1 base, and 6 bases separated the two germline ends. Per the germline V gene, CDR1 is KGHSH and CDR2 is LQKENI. CDR3 sequence (DNA): TGTGCCAGCTCACCACCCAACAGTAACTATGGCTACACCTTC. It is translated as CASSPPNSNYGYTF.

The chain combines TRBV29-1 with TRBJ2-3; D is possibly TRBD1 (6 bases). The germline V gene encodes CDR1 SQVTM and CDR2 ANQGSEA. CDR3 size: 17 residues. Between the trimmed V and J ends, which lost 1 base and 0 bases, there was a span of 17 bases. The CDR3 region has the DNA TGCAGCGTTGAAGGACGAGGACAGACCTTTAGCACAGATACGCAGTATTTT. Translation: CSVEGRGQTFSTDTQYF.

The table lists this clone with a count of one. The chain is built from TRBV19 and TRBJ1-1; D is unclear. CDR3 length: 12 residues. V was shortened by 3 bases and J by 4 bases, with 6 bases between the two germline ends. In germline, CDR1 is LNHDA, CDR2 SQIVND (reference sequence). Written as DNA, the CDR3 is TGTGCCAGTAGTATTTTCGTCACTGAAGCTTTCTTT. It yields the protein CASSIFVTEAFF. The whole variable domain, remainder taken from reference TRBV19 and TRBJ1-1, is DGGITQSPKYLFRKEGQNVTLSCEQNLNHDAMYWYRQDPGQGLRLIYYSQIVNDFQKGDIAEGYSVSREKKESFPLTVTSAQKNPTAFYLCASSIFVTEAFFGQGTRLTVV.

This clone occurred once. The rearrangement joins TRBV29-1 to TRBJ1-2, with 9 bases identical to TRBD1. After removal of 7 bases from V and 8 bases from J, the junction contained 8 bases not matched to a gene. There are 12 residues in the CDR3. Looked up from germline, CDR1 is SQVTM and CDR2 is ANQGSEA. CDR3 sequence: CSGGTGLLGYTF. The CDR3 nucleotides are TGCAGCGGCGGGACAGGGCTTTTGGGCTACACCTTC.

The chain employs TRBV5-6 and TRBJ2-2; tentative D call: TRBD1 (6 bases). The CDR3 runs to 17 residues. The V end lost 0 bases, the J end lost 2 bases, and 14 bases lay between the germline ends. Germline V lookup: CDR1 SGHDT, CDR2 YYEEEE. The CDR3 DNA is TGTGCCAGCAGCTTGGTGATCGGGACATCAAACACCGGGGAGCTGTTTTTT. The encoded protein is CASSLVIGTSNTGELFF.

The V call is TRBV7-8, the J call TRBJ2-2, with TRBD1 matching over 8 bases. The CDR3 spans 16 residues. J gave up 5 bases and V 6 bases, and 11 bases lay outside the gene matches. Germline V gene data show CDR1 as SGHVS and CDR2 as FQNEAQ. Here the CDR3 DNA reads TGTGCCAGCAGTCTTAAGGGGCGGGACAGGACCGGGGAGCTGTTTTTT. This translates into CASSLKGRDRTGELFF.

J is TRBJ2-6 and V is TRBV5-4; tentatively, D is TRBD1 (6 bases). Germline V gene sequence: CDR1 SGHNT, CDR2 YYREEE (reference sequence). Trimming pared 3 bases from V and 0 bases from J, leaving 7 bases between. This CDR3 region has 15 residues. CDR3 in DNA: TGTGCCAGCAGCTCGACAGGCTCTGGGGCCAACGTCCTGACTTTC. Amino acids: CASSSTGSGANVLTF.

The genes are TRBV4-1 and TRBJ1-1; no definite D call. The germline V gene encodes CDR1 MGHRA and CDR2 YSYEKL. The CDR3 covers 13 residues. V lost 4 bases to trimming and J lost 4 bases, with 10 bases between them. CDR3 protein: CASSPLPGTEAFF. DNA for the CDR3: TGCGCCAGCAGCCCCCTCCCGGGCACTGAAGCTTTCTTT.

This clone was detected once. The chain links TRBV19 to TRBJ2-2; 11 nucleotides match TRBD1. This CDR3 has 16 amino acids. Germline lookup yields CDR1 LNHDA and CDR2 SQIVND (reference sequence). V was clipped by 2 bases and J by 5 bases; unmatched bases: 4. CDR3 sequence: CASSIRGTGGTGELFF. The DNA for the CDR3 is TGTGCCAGTAGTATAAGGGGGACAGGGGGTACCGGGGAGCTGTTTTTT.

The chain employs TRBV28 and TRBJ2-7, with D possibly being TRBD2 (5 bases). Trimming removed 3 bases at V and 2 bases at J, with 11 bases between. The CDR3 totals 14 residues. Germline CDR1 MDHEN, CDR2 SYDVKM. CDR3 sequence (DNA): TGTGCCAGCAGTTTCTCTCGGGGTACCTACGAGCAGTACTTC. Translation gives CASSFSRGTYEQYF.

The chain recombines TRBV29-1 with TRBJ2-1, with TRBD2 matching 9 bases. V lost 2 bases and J lost 8; bases outside the gene matches: 7. This CDR3 is 14 amino acids long. CDR1 is SQVTM, CDR2 ANQGSEA, per germline. The CDR3 protein is CSVEHSGRMDEQFF. CDR3 bases: TGCAGCGTTGAACATAGCGGGAGAATGGATGAGCAGTTCTTC.

This clone was recorded once. The J gene is TRBJ2-7, the V gene TRBV21-1; whether TRBD1, the table's D call, matches the DNA was not checked. TRBV21-1 is flagged as a pseudogene. The CDR3 contains 20 residues. The CDR3 DNA is TGTGCCAGCAGCAAACTGAAAGGACAGGGCCTAGCAAGAGCAAGCTACGAGCAGTACTTC. Translating gives CASSKLKGQGLARASYEQYF.

The count of this clone is one. The chain links TRBV6-2 or TRBV6-3 to TRBJ2-5; 13 bases are a match to TRBD2. There are 16 residues in the CDR3. Germline V gene lookup returns CDR1 MNHEY and CDR2 SVGEGT. The junction had 4 bases not matched to a gene; V was cut back by 5 bases and J by 1 base. The CDR3 coding sequence is TGTGCCAGCAGTCATGGACTAGCGGGGGCCCAAGAGACCCAGTACTTC. Residues: CASSHGLAGAQETQYF.